This T cell receptor beta chain was recovered during a study of blood T cell repertoires in COVID-19. At the level of the study: The United States, Italy and Spain supplied acute and convalescent COVID-19 samples. T cells, B-cell-depleted T cells, or PBMCs provided the cDNA or gDNA that served as material.

The CDR3 is made up of 17 amino acids. The V gene's germline CDR1 is LGHDT and CDR2 YNNKEL (reference sequence). The junction had 9 bases not matched to a gene; V was cut back by 1 base and J by 1 base. Those enrolled in Seattle joined during active infection and were followed longitudinally afterward. Original methodology: Counts of nucleated cells, estimated from reference gene primer amplification, were obtained. Data came from immunoSEQ multiplex PCR; TCRdb stores just in-frame clones and leaves some out. V and J calls and clone size follow that table, whereas D and trimming were derived from the DNA. The table lists 190,000 or so clones, around four fifths of them singletons.

The sequence came from a man in his sixties with COVID-19, enrolled during active disease. The chain employs TRBV3-1 (or the pseudogene TRBV3-2) and TRBJ2-7; 8 bases are a match to TRBD2. Sequenced material: peripheral blood. The CDR3 nucleotides are TGTGCCAGCAGCCAAGCTGTGGCGGGAGGAGGATCCTACGAGCAGTACTTC. This encodes CASSQAVAGGGSYEQYF.